Shown below are 6 T cell receptor beta chains from a single sample sequenced in a study of blood T cell repertoires in COVID-19. Sequencing was performed with immunoSEQ multiplex PCR; in TCRdb, only in-frame clones are kept and a portion is missing. Among 280,000 or so clones, nearly 90% were seen once, and the ten largest hold less than 2%. The sample consisted of PBMCs or T cells enriched from blood (not recorded which). These receptors originate from a woman between 18 and 29 years old with acute COVID-19.

The chain joins TRBV4-1 to TRBJ1-5; the D gene is possibly TRBD1 (6 bases). The germline V and J ends were trimmed by 5 bases and 0 bases, with 11 bases remaining between them. The CDR3 contains 15 residues. Per the germline V gene, CDR1 is MGHRA and CDR2 is YSYEKL. The CDR3 spells CASSSGTNSNQPQHF. In DNA form, the CDR3 reads TGCGCCAGCAGCTCGGGGACAAATAGCAATCAGCCCCAGCATTTT.

The chain combines TRBV18 with TRBJ2-3, with 9 bases aligning to TRBD2. The CDR3 is 20 amino acids. Looked up from germline, CDR1 is KGHSH and CDR2 is LQKENI. With 5 bases clipped from V and 0 bases from J, the junction kept 18 bases outside the gene matches. CDR3 sequence reads: CASSTRQRASGIPSTDTQYF. Here the CDR3 DNA reads TGTGCCAGCTCAACCAGGCAGAGGGCTAGCGGGATTCCTAGCACAGATACGCAGTATTTT.

The genes are TRBV11-2 and TRBJ1-3; D is unresolved. Germline assignment: CDR1 SGHAT and CDR2 FQNNGV. The V end lost 6 bases, the J end lost 8 bases, and 14 bases lay between the germline ends. The CDR3 loop spans 13 amino acids. CDR3 DNA: TGTGCCAGCAGGGCCATAGTGGAGGACACCATATATTTT. Encoded protein: CASRAIVEDTIYF.

The gene calls are TRBV19 and TRBJ2-5; 7 nucleotides line up with TRBD1. Trimming removed 3 bases from V and 0 bases from J; junction bases left unmatched: 10. The CDR3 spans 17 residues. From germline, CDR1 is LNHDA and CDR2 SQIVND (reference sequence). This CDR3 is CASSINPRTGDQETQYF. CDR3 coding DNA: TGTGCCAGTAGTATTAACCCTCGGACAGGCGACCAAGAGACCCAGTACTTC.

This chain joins TRBV2 and TRBJ2-1, with a weak D call TRBD2 (6 bases). Trimming cost V 6 bases and J 2 bases, with 11 bases left between them. CDR3 length: 14 residues. Germline CDR1 reads SNHLY; CDR2 reads FYNNEI. CDR3 amino acids: CASSRLGAYNEQFF. CDR3 DNA: TGTGCCAGCAGCCGACTAGGTGCCTACAATGAGCAGTTCTTC. Filled out from reference TRBV2 and TRBJ2-1, the complete variable domain reads EPEVTQTPSHQVTQMGQEVILRCVPISNHLYFYWYRQILGQKVEFLVSFYNNEISEKSEIFDDQFSVERPDGSNFTLKIRSTKLEDSAMYFCASSRLGAYNEQFFGPGTRLTVL.

V is TRBV9 and J is TRBJ2-2; TRBD2 matches at 8 bases. Trimming took 3 bases from V and 5 from J; bases not matched to a gene: 9. Germline CDR1 SGDLS, CDR2 YYNGEE. The CDR3 sequence is 16 residues long. CDR3 nucleotides: TGTGCCAGCAGCGGGCTAGCGGGTGCGAGTACCGGGGAGCTGTTTTTT. Its translation: CASSGLAGASTGELFF. The full variable domain, with the rest looked up from reference TRBV9 and TRBJ2-2, is DSGVTQTPKHLITATGQRVTLRCSPRSGDLSVYWYQQSLDQGLQFLIQYYNGEERAKGNILERFSAQQFPDLHSELNLSSLELGDSALYFCASSGLAGASTGELFFGEGSRLTVL.